These T cell receptor beta chains were read from a single sample in a study of blood T cell repertoires in COVID-19. Data came from immunoSEQ multiplex PCR; TCRdb stores just in-frame clones and leaves some out. The table includes about 190,000 clones, approximately 88% detected once. Sequenced sample: PBMCs or T cells enriched from blood (not recorded which). The receptor set was obtained from a woman aged 30 to 39 who had recovered from COVID-19. The CDR3 runs from the conserved cysteine through the conserved F or W. Each record gives: V gene, D gene, J gene, clone size, CDR3 protein, CDR3 DNA. The D gene is left open where the match is weak. Size is omitted from some rows. Given values are once, few, many or a class for expanded clones.

V gene: TRBV11-3
D gene: TRBD1
J gene: TRBJ1-3
clone size: .
CDR3 protein: CASSPGQGPGNTIYF
CDR3 DNA: TGTGCCAGCAGCCCCGGACAGGGGCCTGGAAACACCATATATTTT

V gene: TRBV3-1/TRBV3-2
D gene: .
J gene: TRBJ2-1
clone size: .
CDR3 protein: CASSQSAGFRNEQFF
CDR3 DNA: TGTGCCAGCAGCCAATCTGCGGGGTTTCGCAATGAGCAGTTCTTC

V gene: TRBV7-3
D gene: .
J gene: TRBJ1-1
clone size: .
CDR3 protein: CASSSTGLTEAFF
CDR3 DNA: TGTGCCAGCAGCTCCACAGGGCTCACTGAAGCTTTCTTT

V gene: TRBV28
D gene: TRBD1
J gene: TRBJ1-1
clone size: once
CDR3 protein: CASSNRGPGGVAFF
CDR3 DNA: TGTGCCAGCAGCAACAGGGGGCCGGGTGGTGTAGCTTTCTTT

V gene: TRBV5-3
D gene: .
J gene: TRBJ1-2
clone size: .
CDR3 protein: CARRPLLHEVEYGYTF
CDR3 DNA: TGTGCCAGAAGACCCCTTTTACACGAGGTGGAATATGGCTACACCTTC

V gene: TRBV4-2
D gene: .
J gene: TRBJ2-1
clone size: .
CDR3 protein: CASSQVGGARDLGNEQFF
CDR3 DNA: TGTGCCAGCAGCCAAGTTGGGGGGGCGCGTGATTTAGGCAATGAGCAGTTCTTC

V gene: TRBV19
D gene: .
J gene: TRBJ1-6
clone size: once
CDR3 protein: CASTPSGLHNSPLHF
CDR3 DNA: TGTGCCAGTACTCCATCGGGACTTCATAATTCACCCCTCCACTTT

V gene: TRBV18
D gene: TRBD1
J gene: TRBJ1-2
clone size: once
CDR3 protein: CASSASRDRERSYGYTF
CDR3 DNA: TGTGCCAGCTCAGCAAGCCGGGACAGGGAAAGAAGCTATGGCTACACCTTC

V gene: TRBV2
D gene: .
J gene: TRBJ2-3
clone size: .
CDR3 protein: CASIVRNTDTQYF
CDR3 DNA: TGTGCCAGCATAGTAAGAAACACAGATACGCAGTATTTT

V gene: TRBV2
D gene: TRBD2
J gene: TRBJ2-3
clone size: .
CDR3 protein: CASTDGGAGRDTQYF
CDR3 DNA: TGTGCCAGCACGGACGGGGGAGCCGGGAGGGATACGCAGTATTTT

V gene: TRBV27
D gene: TRBD2
J gene: TRBJ2-7
clone size: .
CDR3 protein: CASSLSSAGGPYEQYF
CDR3 DNA: TGTGCCAGCAGTTTATCCTCAGCGGGAGGGCCCTACGAGCAGTACTTC

V gene: TRBV2
D gene: .
J gene: TRBJ2-5
clone size: .
CDR3 protein: CASRFDSEETQYF
CDR3 DNA: TGTGCCAGCAGATTTGACAGTGAAGAGACCCAGTACTTC

V gene: TRBV18
D gene: TRBD1
J gene: TRBJ1-1
clone size: .
CDR3 protein: CASSPSKQGATEAFF
CDR3 DNA: TGTGCCAGCTCACCTTCTAAACAGGGGGCCACTGAAGCTTTCTTT

V gene: TRBV7-2
D gene: TRBD1
J gene: TRBJ1-2
clone size: .
CDR3 protein: CASSLRTGTGTF
CDR3 DNA: TGTGCCAGCAGCTTAAGGACAGGGACAGGCACCTTC

V gene: TRBV5-3
D gene: TRBD2
J gene: TRBJ2-7
clone size: .
CDR3 protein: CARSWTSGSNHEQYF
CDR3 DNA: TGTGCCAGAAGTTGGACTAGCGGGAGTAACCACGAGCAGTACTTC

V gene: TRBV27
D gene: .
J gene: TRBJ1-1
clone size: few
CDR3 protein: CASSLRAQGLLPNTEAFF
CDR3 DNA: TGTGCCAGCAGTTTAAGGGCGCAGGGCCTATTACCTAATACTGAAGCTTTCTTT

V gene: TRBV5-1
D gene: .
J gene: TRBJ2-2
clone size: .
CDR3 protein: CASSPDSRERGELFF
CDR3 DNA: TGCGCCAGCAGCCCCGATTCCCGGGAAAGAGGGGAGCTGTTTTTT

V gene: TRBV4-1
D gene: TRBD2
J gene: TRBJ2-7
clone size: .
CDR3 protein: CASSQAGLAGGFYEQYF
CDR3 DNA: TGCGCCAGCAGCCAGGCCGGACTAGCGGGAGGTTTTTACGAGCAGTACTTC

V gene: TRBV28
D gene: .
J gene: TRBJ1-5
clone size: .
CDR3 protein: CASSLGGGAQPQHF
CDR3 DNA: TGTGCCAGCAGTTTAGGGGGGGGCGCGCAGCCCCAGCATTTT

V gene: TRBV18
D gene: .
J gene: TRBJ1-1
clone size: few
CDR3 protein: CASSQDRIGQLNTEAFF
CDR3 DNA: TGTGCCAGCTCTCAAGACCGAATTGGACAGCTGAACACTGAAGCTTTCTTT

V gene: TRBV4-1
D gene: TRBD1
J gene: TRBJ1-2
clone size: .
CDR3 protein: CASSNAGGFNYGYTF
CDR3 DNA: TGCGCCAGCAGCAATGCAGGGGGCTTTAACTATGGCTACACCTTC